These T cell receptor beta chains were read from a single sample in a study of T cell clonotyping in hematopoietic cell transplantation. Generated by immunoSEQ multiplex PCR, the TCRdb table keeps only in-frame clones and is missing some. This sample has about 43,000 clones; less than 85% occur once, and the top ten carry 2.5% to 3%. The specimen was peripheral blood mononuclear cells, collected before stem cell transplant. The origin of the receptors is a man in his sixties with acute myeloid leukemia. Some clones in this sample may be carry-over from other donors' samples. The CDR3 runs from the conserved cysteine through the conserved F or W. The D gene is left open where the match is weak. Clone size is not always given. Where it is, it says once, few, many or a class for expanded clones.

.	.	TRBV19	TRBJ2-5	TGTGCCAGTAGTATTTCCCCCCGAGGGCAAGAGACCCAGTACTTC	CASSISPRGQETQYF
.	TRBD1	TRBV7-9	TRBJ1-1	TGTGCCGTACAACAGGGGGCGACCACTGAAGCTTTCTTT	CAVQQGATTEAFF
.	.	TRBV29-1	TRBJ2-7	TGCAGCGTTGAGCGGCAGGGGAGCTCCTACGAGCAGTACTTC	CSVERQGSSYEQYF
.	TRBD1	TRBV6-5	TRBJ2-2	TGTGCCAGCAGTCCCCCGAGGGGGCTTACCGGGGAGCTGTTTTTT	CASSPPRGLTGELFF
.	.	TRBV11-2	TRBJ2-7	TGTGCCAGCAGCCCACAACGCTACGAGCAGTACTTC	CASSPQRYEQYF
.	.	TRBV10-1	TRBJ1-1	TGCGCCAGCCCTCACGGGGCTTTCTTT	CASPHGAFF
.	TRBD2	TRBV9	TRBJ2-1	TGTGCCAGCAGCGGATTTGGACTAGCGGGGGGAGGGGCCGCACATGAGCAGTTCTTC	CASSGFGLAGGGAAHEQFF
.	.	TRBV15	TRBJ1-4	TGTGCCACCAGCAGAGACGGCGCGCCTAATGAAAAACTGTTTTTT	CATSRDGAPNEKLFF
.	TRBD1	TRBV6-5	TRBJ1-4	TGTGCCAGCAGTTACCGCCTGTGGACAGGGAATGAAAAACTGTTTTTT	CASSYRLWTGNEKLFF
.	.	TRBV5-4	TRBJ1-1	TGTGCCAGCAGCTGGAGGGGTGTAGGCATGAACACTGAAGCTTTCTTT	CASSWRGVGMNTEAFF
.	TRBD2	TRBV11-3	TRBJ2-5	TGTGCCAGCAGCCAGGGACTAGCGGGGGCCCAAGAGACCCAGTACTTC	CASSQGLAGAQETQYF
.	.	TRBV5-4	TRBJ1-5	TGTGCCAGCAGCTTGGCGGGGGGCAGGGATCAGCCCCAGCATTTT	CASSLAGGRDQPQHF
.	.	TRBV14	TRBJ2-3	TGTGCCAGCAGCGTGGGTCAGGGATTCACAGATACGCAGTATTTT	CASSVGQGFTDTQYF
few	TRBD1	TRBV7-2	TRBJ2-7	TGTGCCAGCAGCTGGGACAGGGGCTCCTACGAGCAGTACTTC	CASSWDRGSYEQYF
.	.	TRBV9	TRBJ2-7	TGTGCCAGCAGCGTAACCCACAGGGACCACGAGCAGTACTTC	CASSVTHRDHEQYF
.	.	TRBV2	TRBJ2-2	TGTGCCAGCAGTGACCCGGGGGACACCGGGGAGCTGTTTTTT	CASSDPGDTGELFF
.	TRBD1	TRBV9	TRBJ2-7	TGTGCCAGCAGCGCCCGGACAGGGGGAAGGTCCTACGAGCAGTACTTC	CASSARTGGRSYEQYF
.	.	TRBV11-2	TRBJ1-3	TGTGCCAGCAGCTTAGATCGTGGGGGCTCAGGAAACACCATATATTTT	CASSLDRGGSGNTIYF
.	.	TRBV6-1	TRBJ2-5	TGTGCCAGCAGTGAAGAGTTAGGGACCCAGTACTTC	CASSEELGTQYF
.	TRBD1	TRBV7-9	TRBJ1-1	TGTGCCAGCAGCTTAAATACAGGGGGTACTGAAGCTTTCTTT	CASSLNTGGTEAFF
.	.	TRBV7-2	TRBJ1-1	TGTGCCAGCAGCTTAGCCAGTATGAACACTGAAGCTTTCTTT	CASSLASMNTEAFF
.	.	TRBV2	TRBJ1-4	TGTGCCAGCAGTGAAGGTGGGGGGTTGAATGAAAAACTGTTTTTT	CASSEGGGLNEKLFF
.	.	TRBV18	TRBJ2-7	TGTGCCAGCTCACCCTCCTCCCCCGGGAGCTCCTACGAGCAGTACTTC	CASSPSSPGSSYEQYF
.	TRBD1	TRBV7-9	TRBJ1-6	TGTGCCAGCAGCAGACGGAGACAGGGAGAGGATTCACCCCTCCACTTT	CASSRRRQGEDSPLHF
.	.	TRBV7-2	TRBJ1-4	TGTGCCAGCAGCCAACCGAGGGGGGGGTCTGAAAAACTGTTTTTT	CASSQPRGGSEKLFF
.	.	TRBV6-1	TRBJ1-1	TGTGCCAGCAGTGATCGTAAGGGGTACATGAACACTGAAGCTTTCTTT	CASSDRKGYMNTEAFF
.	.	TRBV7-9	TRBJ1-1	TGTGCCAGCAGCTTAGACCCGAACGAAGCTTTCTTT	CASSLDPNEAFF
few	TRBD1	TRBV25-1	TRBJ1-6	TGTGCCAGCACCAGACAGCCAGGGGGTTCACCCCTCCACTTT	CASTRQPGGSPLHF
.	.	TRBV30	TRBJ2-7	TGTGCCTGGGGGGGGCCAGGGGGTATTTCCTACGAGCAGTACTTC	CAWGGPGGISYEQYF
.	.	TRBV6-1	TRBJ2-5	TGTGCCAGCAGCATCAGGGGTTCCCAAGAGACCCAGTACTTC	CASSIRGSQETQYF
.	TRBD1	TRBV11-3	TRBJ1-1	TGTGCCAGCAGCCCCGACAGGGTCACTGAAGCTTTCTTT	CASSPDRVTEAFF
once	.	TRBV4-3	TRBJ2-7	TGCGCCAGCAGCCAACGCGTTGGGAGGACAGTCTCCTACGAGCAGTACTTC	CASSQRVGRTVSYEQYF
.	.	TRBV11-2	TRBJ2-3	TGTGCCAGCAGTTCTTGGGGGGGGCCAGATACGCAGTATTTT	CASSSWGGPDTQYF
.	.	TRBV4-1	TRBJ1-2	TGCGCCAGCAGCCTGGGGGACCGGTCTAACTATGGCTACACCTTC	CASSLGDRSNYGYTF
.	TRBD1	TRBV19	TRBJ1-5	TGTGCCTCCAGGGGGGAGGGTCACCAGCATTTT	CASRGEGHQHF
.	TRBD2	TRBV19	TRBJ2-2	TGTGCCAGCACTTCAGCAGCGGGGGTGAACACCGGGGAGCTGTTTTTT	CASTSAAGVNTGELFF
.	.	TRBV28	TRBJ2-7	TGTGCCAGCAGTGCTCACTACGAGCAGTACTTC	CASSAHYEQYF